The 24 T cell receptor beta chains below all came from one sample that was sequenced in a study of circulating CD8 cells and anti-PD-1 response in melanoma. Four subsets defined by PD-1 and/or TIGIT were sorted from live CD3+CD8+TCRalphabeta+ cells. Each library started from about 15 ng of total RNA using the QIAseq Immune Repertoire TCR panel. A single record per CDR3 protein comes from TCRdb applying MiXCR to the reads. The sample records over a thousand distinct CDR3 sequences, 5.5% to 7.5% being singletons. This specimen consisted of CD8+ T cells from PBMCs, obtained at baseline or after one month of anti-PD-1 therapy (not recorded which). Source of these receptors: a human donor with melanoma.

This clonotype is classed as large. The chain couples TRBV11-2 to TRBJ2-1; TRBD2 agrees at 7 bases. Germline lookup yields CDR1 SGHAT and CDR2 FQNNGV. The CDR3 loop spans 15 amino acids. The V gene end was trimmed by 5 bases and the J gene end by 7 bases; junction bases not matched to a gene: 11. The CDR3 coding sequence is TGTGCCAGCAGCCGCTCAGGAGGGGAGGGGAATGAGCAGTTCTTC. It is translated as CASSRSGGEGNEQFF. The whole variable domain, filled in from reference TRBV11-2 and TRBJ2-1, reads EAGVAQSPRYKIIEKRQSVAFWCNPISGHATLYWYQQILGQGPKLLIQFQNNGVVDDSQLPKDRFSAERLKGVDSTLKIQPAKLEDSAVYLCASSRSGGEGNEQFFGPGTRLTVL.

With regard to this clonotype: Given a much more abundant clone one base away, this may be a read error. The CDR3 does not end in the conserved phenylalanine or tryptophan, so this is likely a read error. The chain couples TRBV7-2 to TRBJ1-6, with a tentative D call TRBD1 (5 bases). Trimming shortened V by 3 bases and J by 9 bases, and 6 bases separated the two germline ends. This CDR3 region has 12 residues. From germline, CDR1 is SGHTA and CDR2 FQGNSA. The chain's CDR3 is CASSLGRSPLHL. CDR3 bases: TGTGCCAGCAGCTTGGGACGTTCACCCCTCCACCTT.

This clonotype ranks as medium-sized (0.01 to 0.1%). CDR3 amino acids: CASSLSLATDTQYF. CDR3 coding DNA: TGTGCCAGCAGTTTATCACTGGCCACAGATACGCAGTATTTT. This chain connects TRBV28 to TRBJ2-3; the D is unclear. V lost 1 base and J lost 2, with 7 bases in between. Germline assignment: CDR1 MDHEN and CDR2 SYDVKM. The CDR3 is 14 residues long.

This clonotype is medium-sized in the sample. The chain recombines TRBV5-1 with TRBJ1-1; tentative D call: TRBD1 (6 bases). The CDR3 extends over 13 amino acids. Looked up from germline, CDR1 is SGHRS and CDR2 is YFSETQ. V lost 1 base, J lost 4 bases, and 8 bases lay in between. The CDR3 here is CASSLLGATEAFF. CDR3 sequence (DNA): TGCGCCAGCAGCTTGTTGGGGGCCACTGAAGCTTTCTTT.

By share, this clonotype counts as medium-sized. The CDR3 coding sequence is TGTGCCAGCATCCTTGGGGGGGATACGCAGTATTTT. Its protein product is CASILGGDTQYF. The chain uses TRBV7-2 and TRBJ2-3, with D perhaps matching TRBD2 (6 bases). CDR1 and CDR2 from the germline V gene are SGHTA and FQGNSA. Trimming pared 7 bases from V and 6 bases from J, leaving 11 bases between. The CDR3 has 12 residues.

V and J are TRBV12-3 or TRBV12-4 and TRBJ1-1; D unresolved. With 5 bases removed from V and 2 bases from J, the gap between germline ends came to 9 bases. The CDR3 runs to 13 residues. The CDR3 is CASSLGPNTEAFF. In nucleotides, the CDR3 is TGTGCCAGCAGTCTCGGACCTAACACTGAAGCTTTCTTT.

This clonotype rates as large. The chain's CDR3 is CASSELAGGLWGNEQFF. The CDR3 DNA is TGTGCCAGCAGTGAGCTAGCGGGGGGCCTCTGGGGCAATGAGCAGTTCTTC. The chain couples TRBV6-5 to TRBJ2-1; 11 nucleotides agree with TRBD2. The germline CDR1 and CDR2 sequences are MNHEY and SVGAGI. Trimming at V came to 5 bases and at J to 6 bases, leaving 12 bases not matched to a gene. The CDR3 runs 17 residues.

This clonotype is deemed large (0.1 to 1%). This rearrangement joins TRBV12-3 or TRBV12-4 to TRBJ2-2, with D tentatively TRBD1 or TRBD2 (6 bases each). The ends were cut back, 4 bases at V and 7 bases at J, with 13 bases in the middle. This CDR3 contains 14 residues. The chain's CDR3 is CASSSGGAGGELFF. The CDR3 region has the DNA TGTGCCAGCAGTTCCGGGGGCGCCGGCGGGGAGCTGTTTTTT.

By sample share, this clonotype is large. The chain combines TRBV28 with TRBJ2-6, with TRBD1 matching over 7 bases. The CDR3 extends over 16 amino acids. Germline assignment: CDR1 MDHEN and CDR2 SYDVKM. The trim removed 4 bases at V and 4 bases at J, leaving 7 bases unmatched. CDR3 DNA: TGTGCCAGCAGTTCGGGACAGACTGACGGGGCCAACGTCCTGACTTTC. This sequence encodes CASSSGQTDGANVLTF.

By its share, this clonotype is large. The gene calls are TRBV4-1 and TRBJ2-7; 9 bases fit TRBD1. The length of the CDR3 is 16 residues. Germline V lookup: CDR1 MGHRA, CDR2 YSYEKL. The junction had 8 bases not matched to a gene; V was cut back by 0 bases and J by 5 bases. Here the CDR3 reads CASSQDRGTGGNEQYF. CDR3 sequence (DNA): TGCGCCAGCAGCCAAGATCGGGGAACAGGGGGCAACGAGCAGTACTTC.

This clonotype was seen only a few times. Just one base apart from a much larger clone, this may be a read error. The genes are TRBV28 and TRBJ2-1; D may be TRBD2 (6 bases). Germline CDR1 and CDR2: MDHEN and SYDVKM. Trimming stripped 6 bases from V and 4 bases from J, with 13 bases between. The CDR3 sequence is 14 residues long. In nucleotides, the CDR3 is TGTGCCAGCAGCCTTTACGCGGGATACAATGAGCAGTTCTTC. Residues: CASSLYAGYNEQFF.

By sample fraction, this clonotype is medium-sized. As DNA, the CDR3 is TGCGCCAGCAGCTCAGGACTAGCGGGGGCCATACAAGAGACCCAGTACTTC. This codes for CASSSGLAGAIQETQYF. This chain connects TRBV5-1 to TRBJ2-5; 13 bases are a match to TRBD2. The CDR3 totals 17 residues. CDR1 is SGHRS, CDR2 YFSETQ, per germline. V lost 3 bases and J lost 2; bases outside the gene matches: 7.

By share, this clonotype counts as large. The chain is built from TRBV28 and TRBJ2-3; 8 nucleotides line up with TRBD1. The CDR3 runs 16 residues. Germline trimming cut 7 bases from V and 0 bases from J; bases unmatched to any gene: 9. CDR1 is MDHEN, CDR2 SYDVKM, per germline. The CDR3 DNA sequence: TGTGCCAGCAAGCCAGGGGGCCGAACGAGCACAGATACGCAGTATTTT. Protein sequence: CASKPGGRTSTDTQYF.

Relative to its sample, this clonotype is medium-sized. Written as DNA, the CDR3 is TGTGCCAGCAGCTCGAGCGGGACCAACTACGAGCAGTACTTC. Protein sequence: CASSSSGTNYEQYF. The rearrangement joins TRBV7-2 to TRBJ2-7, with 7 nucleotides matching TRBD2. J gave up 3 bases and V 4 bases, and 6 bases lay outside the gene matches. CDR3 size: 14 residues. Per the germline V gene, CDR1 is SGHTA and CDR2 is FQGNSA.

This clonotype is labeled as large. The chain couples TRBV5-1 to TRBJ2-1; D may correspond to TRBD1 or TRBD2 (5 bases each). CDR3 length: 15 residues. V gave up 0 bases and J gave up 2 bases, with 9 bases separating them. Germline V gives CDR1 SGHRS, CDR2 YFSETQ. CDR3 DNA: TGCGCCAGCAGCTTGGTGGGGGTAACCTACAATGAGCAGTTCTTC. This encodes CASSLVGVTYNEQFF.

This clonotype qualifies as large. V gene TRBV27 combines with J gene TRBJ2-4; D possibly matches TRBD1 or TRBD2 (5 bases each). CDR3 length equals 13 residues. V gave up 6 bases and J gave up 1 base, with 7 bases separating them. Germline values: CDR1 MNHEY, CDR2 SMNVEV (reference sequence). The CDR3 DNA sequence: TGTGCCAGCAGAGAGGGGGCCAAAAACATTCAGTACTTC. Protein sequence: CASREGAKNIQYF.

In this sample, this clonotype is large. The rearrangement joins TRBV28 to TRBJ1-5; D possibly corresponds to TRBD1 (5 bases). Germline V gene sequence: CDR1 MDHEN, CDR2 SYDVKM. The length of the CDR3 is 16 residues. V was pared by 6 bases and J by 7 bases, with 22 bases between. The CDR3: CASSTPGLHSGQPQHF. As DNA, the CDR3 is TGTGCCAGCAGCACACCGGGACTCCACTCGGGGCAGCCCCAGCATTTT.

This clonotype is judged medium-sized. The chain is built from TRBV5-4 and TRBJ2-7; D perhaps matches TRBD2 (6 bases). Germline values: CDR1 SGHNT, CDR2 YYREEE (reference sequence). The V gene lost 4 bases and the J gene lost 5 bases, with 16 bases spanning the gap. The CDR3 extends over 14 amino acids. CDR3 coding DNA: TGTGCCAGCAGCCTGGGACTCCGACCCGACGAGCAGTACTTC. It encodes CASSLGLRPDEQYF.

This clonotype rates as medium-sized. The DNA of the CDR3 is TGTGCCAGCAGTTTCGCCCGTCCTGAAGCTTTCTTT. Translated: CASSFARPEAFF. V gene TRBV28 combines with J gene TRBJ1-1, with D unresolved. CDR1 MDHEN and CDR2 SYDVKM come from the germline V gene. Trimming removed 3 bases from V and 6 bases from J, with 8 bases in between. This CDR3 contains 12 residues. The variable domain in full, completed from reference TRBV28 and TRBJ1-1, reads DVKVTQSSRYLVKRTGEKVFLECVQDMDHENMFWYRQDPGLGLRLIYFSYDVKMKEKGDIPEGYSVSREKKERFSLILESASTNQTSMYLCASSFARPEAFFGQGTRLTVV.

By frequency in the sample, this clonotype is large. CDR3 sequence (DNA): TGTGCCAGCAGCCCCCGACAGGAGGTATCACCCCTCCACTTT. It is translated as CASSPRQEVSPLHF. V usage is TRBV28 and J usage is TRBJ1-6; TRBD1 might be the D (6 bases). CDR3 length: 14 residues. Germline assignment: CDR1 MDHEN and CDR2 SYDVKM. V lost 6 bases, J lost 10 bases, and 16 bases lay in between.

Sample share makes this clonotype medium-sized (0.01 to 0.1%). CDR3 region: CASKPDRGLYEQYF. In nucleotides, the CDR3 is TGTGCCAGCAAGCCGGACAGGGGGCTCTACGAGCAGTACTTC. The V and J genes are TRBV27 and TRBJ2-7, with TRBD1 matching 11 bases. Germline V gene sequence: CDR1 MNHEY, CDR2 SMNVEV (reference sequence). CDR3 length equals 14 residues. Trimming took 7 bases from V and 3 from J; bases not matched to a gene: 5.

Judged by abundance, this clonotype is medium-sized. The chain links TRBV27 to TRBJ1-1, with TRBD1 as a possible D gene (5 bases). The CDR3 consists of 14 residues. Trimming removed 4 bases at V and 0 bases at J, with 9 bases between. Germline values: CDR1 MNHEY, CDR2 SMNVEV (reference sequence). For the CDR3, the DNA is TGTGCCAGCAGTTGGACACCCATGAACACTGAAGCTTTCTTT. This translates into CASSWTPMNTEAFF.

With regard to this clonotype: No conserved phenylalanine or tryptophan is present at the end of the CDR3, so a read error is the likely explanation. The chain combines TRBV27 with TRBJ2-7; a weak D match, TRBD2 (5 bases). V lost 10 bases, J lost 3 bases, and 13 bases lay in between. This CDR3 has 12 residues. The germline V gene has CDR1 MNHEY and CDR2 SMNVEV (reference sequence). The CDR3 bases are TGTGCCACCAGCGGTGAGGACTACGAGCAGTACCTC. This translates into CATSGEDYEQYL.

By share, this clonotype counts as medium-sized (0.01 to 0.1%). The chain recombines TRBV4-1 with TRBJ1-2; 7 positions match TRBD1. Germline V gene lookup returns CDR1 MGHRA and CDR2 YSYEKL. This CDR3 is built from 16 residues. V was pared by 3 bases and J by 7 bases, with 14 bases of the junction left unmatched. The CDR3 spells CASSHEEGQVNRGYTF. Here the CDR3 DNA reads TGCGCCAGCAGCCATGAGGAAGGACAGGTAAATCGTGGCTACACCTTC.